These T cell receptor beta chains were read from a single sample in a study of early T cells in non-severe SARS-CoV-2 infection. TCRdb processed the 5' RACE reads anew with MiXCR; each CDR3 protein has one entry. Of 25,000 to 35,000 distinct CDR3 sequences listed, over 6.5% are singletons. The sample taken for sequencing was whole blood. All receptors derive from an adult who was a healthcare worker with PCR-confirmed SARS-CoV-2 infection or an uninfected control (not recorded which). Each CDR3 is given with its conserved first and last residue. Fields, in order: V gene, J gene, CDR3 length, CDR3 protein.

v_call: TRBV2
j_call: TRBJ2-1
cdr3_length: 14
cdr3_aa: CASRAGGPYNEQFF

v_call: TRBV20-1
j_call: TRBJ1-6
cdr3_length: 14
cdr3_aa: CSARRGQENSPLHF

v_call: TRBV18
j_call: TRBJ2-3
cdr3_length: 16
cdr3_aa: CASSPGGSRDTDTQYF

v_call: TRBV6-1
j_call: TRBJ1-5
cdr3_length: 14
cdr3_aa: CASSESGTDQPQHF

v_call: TRBV10-3
j_call: TRBJ2-2
cdr3_length: 15
cdr3_aa: CAIRLTGSSTGELFF

v_call: TRBV5-1
j_call: TRBJ2-1
cdr3_length: 14
cdr3_aa: CASSLPRGGLEQFF

v_call: TRBV2
j_call: TRBJ2-1
cdr3_length: 14
cdr3_aa: CASKGTTSSREQFF

v_call: TRBV6-2/TRBV6-3
j_call: TRBJ2-4
cdr3_length: 12
cdr3_aa: CASSYAVNIQYF

v_call: TRBV20-1
j_call: TRBJ1-1
cdr3_length: 14
cdr3_aa: CSARGGLMNTEAFF

v_call: TRBV12-3/TRBV12-4
j_call: TRBJ1-2
cdr3_length: 14
cdr3_aa: CASSRQGANYGYTF

v_call: TRBV21-1
j_call: TRBJ2-4
cdr3_length: 20
cdr3_aa: CASSKATSGRGTRAKNIQYF

v_call: TRBV11-3
j_call: TRBJ2-1
cdr3_length: 17
cdr3_aa: CASSGGQFQKSYNEQFF

v_call: TRBV27
j_call: TRBJ2-7
cdr3_length: 13
cdr3_aa: CASSFGQDYEQYF

v_call: TRBV15
j_call: TRBJ1-6
cdr3_length: 15
cdr3_aa: CATSRDRQGGTPLHF

v_call: TRBV20-1
j_call: TRBJ2-1
cdr3_length: 14
cdr3_aa: CSAASGGLYNEQFF

v_call: TRBV19
j_call: TRBJ1-6
cdr3_length: 15
cdr3_aa: CASRTTGTHNSPLHF

v_call: TRBV7-2
j_call: TRBJ1-2
cdr3_length: 14
cdr3_aa: CASSPGQANYGYTF

v_call: TRBV5-1
j_call: TRBJ2-2
cdr3_length: 14
cdr3_aa: CASSPLAGVGELFF

v_call: TRBV10-1
j_call: TRBJ2-1
cdr3_length: 14
cdr3_aa: CASSRDPAYNEQFF

v_call: TRBV11-2
j_call: TRBJ1-1
cdr3_length: 15
cdr3_aa: CASSGVGGAGTEAFF

v_call: TRBV4-3
j_call: TRBJ1-2
cdr3_length: 14
cdr3_aa: CASSQETDNYGYTF

v_call: TRBV5-6
j_call: TRBJ2-1
cdr3_length: 14
cdr3_aa: CASSFVSGRVEQFF

v_call: TRBV12-3/TRBV12-4
j_call: TRBJ2-1
cdr3_length: 13
cdr3_aa: CASSSLGGNEQFF

v_call: TRBV20-1
j_call: TRBJ2-2
cdr3_length: 14
cdr3_aa: CSARDPSGPGELFF

v_call: TRBV20-1
j_call: TRBJ1-6
cdr3_length: 16
cdr3_aa: CSARPFGGNDNSPLHF

v_call: TRBV7-3
j_call: TRBJ2-5
cdr3_length: 16
cdr3_aa: CASSPPRLRGMETQYF

v_call: TRBV27
j_call: TRBJ2-7
cdr3_length: 16
cdr3_aa: CASSSPSSRGGYEQYF

v_call: TRBV12-3/TRBV12-4
j_call: TRBJ2-2
cdr3_length: 13
cdr3_aa: CASRIQGDGELFF

v_call: TRBV14
j_call: TRBJ2-3
cdr3_length: 12
cdr3_aa: CASSQAGDTQYF

v_call: TRBV7-9
j_call: TRBJ2-7
cdr3_length: 15
cdr3_aa: CASSLFGEGSYEQYF

v_call: TRBV29-1
j_call: TRBJ2-1
cdr3_length: 13
cdr3_aa: CSVEANSYNEQFF

v_call: TRBV2
j_call: TRBJ2-7
cdr3_length: 15
cdr3_aa: CASSDGGSLSYEQYF

v_call: TRBV28
j_call: TRBJ2-2
cdr3_length: 15
cdr3_aa: CASSQGGSVTGELFF

v_call: TRBV15
j_call: TRBJ2-3
cdr3_length: 16
cdr3_aa: CATSREGREWTDTQYF

v_call: TRBV12-3/TRBV12-4
j_call: TRBJ1-5
cdr3_length: 14
cdr3_aa: CASSYRDSNQPQHF

v_call: TRBV7-9
j_call: TRBJ1-5
cdr3_length: 13
cdr3_aa: CASSSDSFGPQHF

v_call: TRBV6-5
j_call: TRBJ2-2
cdr3_length: 18
cdr3_aa: CASSTGGRGDLNTGELFF

v_call: TRBV20-1
j_call: TRBJ2-5
cdr3_length: 13
cdr3_aa: CSARGTAQETQYF

v_call: TRBV19
j_call: TRBJ2-1
cdr3_length: 15
cdr3_aa: CASTLGQGTYNEQFF